Sequencing of this T cell receptor (beta chain) was carried out in a study of identical twins (dated by TCRdb to about 2016). In the study overall: To test whether fetal clonotypes persist, the study used deep sequencing on TCR alpha and beta repertoires from monozygotic twins, unrelated adults of various ages, and cord blood. To rule out contamination, the twin experiments were replicated at different times with different library preparation protocols.

Libraries were constructed by 5' RACE. Sequenced using an Illumina HiSeq 2000. A universal primer binding site was introduced by template switching, and a unique molecular identifier was present in the final cDNA, enabling accurate counting of TCR cDNA molecules. Specific primers in the conserved constant-segment region were used to synthesize first-strand cDNA for the TCR alpha and beta chains. Each cDNA library was double barcoded, with a SMART-Mk sample barcode plus Illumina barcodes, to control for contamination. TruSeq adapter sequences, together with Illumina sample barcodes, were added in two successive PCR steps. Sequencing of the TCR alpha and beta cDNA libraries was done on the Illumina HiSeq platform using custom primers. In the authors' own workflow: MiGEC was used to process raw reads and extract unique molecular identifiers, and MiXCR was used to find CDR3 positions. For each individual, recombination models were inferred using an EM algorithm with the repgenHMM and IGoR tools. The tcR package in R was used for shared clonotype analysis, with sharing normalized by the product of cloneset sizes. To study raw recombination without the effects of thymic and clonal selection, out-of-frame nonproductive sequences were analyzed. TCRdb trimmed public reads at Q25 via fastp, called clones via MiXCR and kept in-frame beta chains. Identical CDR3 protein sequences are pooled into one entry, listed with their most common genes and DNA. The V and J calls were determined by TCRdb, not by the authors. The table for this sample lists approximately 470,000 distinct CDR3 sequences; 12% to 15% of them were counted only once. The ten largest clones capture 0.5% to 0.65% of the sample.

This clonotype was seen only once. Its target antigen remains unknown. No base qualities exist here, and no much larger clone lies one base off it. Findings and caveats that apply to the study as a whole: Invariant T cells such as MAIT and iNKT could partly confound zero-insertion analyses, although diverse VJ usage argued against such confounding for most clonotypes. Compared with coincidental sharing between unrelated individuals, out-of-frame TCR alpha sequences shared between twins showed an excess of sequences with low generation probability. Abundant cord blood beta clonotypes had fewer insertions, young adult naive repertoires showed a similar but weaker trend, and memory repertoires showed no such trend. Conclusions relied on cross-sectional statistical analysis, since the same donors could not be followed over many years. A weaker excess of twin sharing was found in beta out-of-frame sequences because the signal-to-noise ratio was lowered by fewer shared sequences. In monozygotic twins, recombination models systematically underestimated out-of-frame TCR alpha sharing, but the models matched the sharing seen between unrelated individuals.

Only healthy Caucasian donors were included. Three pairs of female monozygotic twins, all aged about 18 to 30 years, were included in the twin cohort. CD4+ and CD8+ T cell populations were isolated with positive isolation kits from Invitrogen. The same data also contributed to another study, on yellow fever vaccine responses in identical twins. From the second report: The T cell response to vaccination in identical twins was reported by the authors to appear partly convergent and partly personalized. Focusing on identical twins, the study followed the T cell clones that responded to the vaccine, and did so with precision.

This TCR was sampled from a woman aged 18-29 years in good health. The source material was CD4+ T cells sorted from blood.

The CDR3 reads CASSLAVAEGETQYF. In nucleotide form, the sequence is TGTGCCAGCAGCTTGGCGGTAGCGGAAGGGGAGACCCAGTACTTC. The chain is made from TRBV7-2 and TRBJ2-5; possibly the D gene is TRBD2, per 6 matching bases. Between the V and J ends, shortened by 3 bases and 5 bases respectively, the junction contains 16 bases. The CDR3 starts with the cysteine, ends with the phenylalanine, and has 15 residues. The entry retains the CDR3 DNA only, 45 bases that are in frame from base 1. From the germline V gene, CDR1 is SGHTA and CDR2 is FQGNSA.